There are a few counts of the clone carrying this T cell receptor (beta chain). Its antigen is not known. Germline values: CDR1 WSHSY, CDR2 SAAADI. The CDR3 loop spans 19 amino acids. V gave up 0 bases and J gave up 2 bases; unmatched junction bases: 5. This specimen belongs to a study of cytomegalovirus exposure and HLA in healthy donors. Whole-study results and caveats: Later analysis suggested most CMV-associated TCR beta chains were HLA-restricted. The authors listed 150 to 200 TCR beta chains as cytomegalovirus-associated. An Asian-associated ancestry cluster reportedly showed fewer N-insertions than the approximately 650-donor mean in a later analysis. Follow-up analysis seemed to connect common viral pathogens with several of the most significant clusters identified.

The PCR had 60 Vbeta and 13 Jbeta primers. Using immunoSEQ multiplex PCR, the repertoire was profiled, and TCRdb retains in-frame clones only, with some absent. Of 200,000 or so clones listed, 80% to 85% are singletons. V and J are TRBV10-2 and TRBJ2-2; 14 positions match TRBD2. The sequencing sample was made of PBMCs. This TCR derives from a boy younger than 10 in good health and CMV-seronegative. The CDR3 loop is CASSESGTSGGLNTGELFF. The CDR3, as DNA: TGCGCCAGCAGTGAGTCGGGGACTAGCGGGGGCCTTAACACCGGGGAGCTGTTTTTT.